This TCR beta chain derives from a study of T cell responses to AZD1222 COVID-19 vaccine. The study, taken as a whole, reports: Among the donors, most were white British and more were female, and clonal diversity was possibly underestimated. Regions 160-218 and 743-854 dominated among vaccine-associated CD4 TCRs spanning spike.

The CDR3 loop spans 14 amino acids. Germline loops: CDR1 LNHNV, CDR2 YYDKDF (reference sequence). Losses at the gene ends were 6 bases for V and 6 bases for J; bases not matched to a gene: 8. As concerns this clone: Its antigen is undetermined.

Only in-frame clones appear in the TCRdb table, and some are missing; sequencing was by immunoSEQ multiplex PCR. The sample has around 100,000 clones, roughly nine tenths seen once. This receptor was obtained from an adult in good health. This chain uses TRBV15 with TRBJ2-7; 10 bases align to TRBD1. The sample consisted of peripheral blood, taken on day 0 of AZD1222 vaccination. In DNA form, the CDR3 reads TGTGCCACCAGTCAGACAGGGGGCGTGTTCGAGCAGTACTTC. Encoded protein: CATSQTGGVFEQYF.